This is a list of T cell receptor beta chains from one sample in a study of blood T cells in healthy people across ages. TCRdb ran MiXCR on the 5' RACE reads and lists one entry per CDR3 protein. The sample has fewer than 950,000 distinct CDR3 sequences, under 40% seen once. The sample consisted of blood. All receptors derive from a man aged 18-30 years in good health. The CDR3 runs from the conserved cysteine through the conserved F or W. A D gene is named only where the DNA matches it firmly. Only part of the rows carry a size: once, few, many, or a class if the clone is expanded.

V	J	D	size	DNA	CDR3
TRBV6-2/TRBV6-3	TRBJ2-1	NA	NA	TGTGCCAGCAGTAGGCTATGGCGCGGCGATTCCTACAATGAGCAGTTCTTC	CASSRLWRGDSYNEQFF
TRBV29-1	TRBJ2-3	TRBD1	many	TGCAGCGTTGATGCCAGGGGGAACACAGATACGCAGTATTTT	CSVDARGNTDTQYF
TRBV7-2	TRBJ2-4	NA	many	TGTGCCAGCAGCTTAGTGGGTAGCCGGGCCAAAAACATTCAGTACTTC	CASSLVGSRAKNIQYF
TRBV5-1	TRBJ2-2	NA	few	TGCGCCAGCAGCTTGGGACACCGCTCCAACACCGGGGAGCTGTTTTTT	CASSLGHRSNTGELFF
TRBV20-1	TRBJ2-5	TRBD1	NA	TGCAGTGCTTCCGGGACAGGGGGCGAAGGGCACAAGAAGACCCAGTACTTC	CSASGTGGEGHKKTQYF
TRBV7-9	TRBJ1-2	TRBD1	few	TGTGCCAGCAGCTGGACAGGGGGCTCCTCCACCTTC	CASSWTGGSSTF
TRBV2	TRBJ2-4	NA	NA	TGTGCCAGCCTGTCCGGGACAGCCAAAAACATTCAGTACTTC	CASLSGTAKNIQYF
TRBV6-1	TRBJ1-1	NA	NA	TGTGCCAGCAGTGCGAGGGACGCTGAAGCTTTCTTT	CASSARDAEAFF
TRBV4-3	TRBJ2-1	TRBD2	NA	TGCGCCAGCAGCCGGAGCGGGGGGTGGGGAAATGAGCAGTTCTTC	CASSRSGGWGNEQFF
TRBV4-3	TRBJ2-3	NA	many	TGTGCCAGCAGCCAAGATGTGGGCACAGATACGCAGTATTTT	CASSQDVGTDTQYF
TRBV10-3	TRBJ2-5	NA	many	TGTGCCATCAGTGATTATAGGACGGAGACCCAGTACTTC	CAISDYRTETQYF
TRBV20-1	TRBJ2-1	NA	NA	TGCAGTGCTAGAGGGACTCTCAACGGTGAATCGTTCTTC	CSARGTLNGESFF
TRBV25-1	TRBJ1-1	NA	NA	TGTGCCAGCAGTGAAGACAGGCTACGCACTGAAGCTTTCTTT	CASSEDRLRTEAFF
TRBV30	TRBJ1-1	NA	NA	TGTGCCTGGAAGGCGGACACTGCAGCTTTCTTT	CAWKADTAAFF
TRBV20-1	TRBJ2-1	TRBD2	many	TGCAGTGCTTATCTAGCGGGGTGGACCTACAATGAGCAGTTCTTC	CSAYLAGWTYNEQFF
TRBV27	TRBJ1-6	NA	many	TGTGCCAGCAGTTTAGGCACAGCGCGGCTCCTCCACTTT	CASSLGTARLLHF
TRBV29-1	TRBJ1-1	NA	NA	TGCAGCGTTGACCGGGGAGACACTGAAGCTTTCTTT	CSVDRGDTEAFF
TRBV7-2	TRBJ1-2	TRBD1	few	TGTGCCAGCAGCCTAGACGGGACAGCTTTCTATGGCTACACCTTC	CASSLDGTAFYGYTF
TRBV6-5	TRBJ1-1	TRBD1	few	TGTGCCAGCAGTTACGGGGGGACAGAAATGAACACTGAAGCTTTCTTT	CASSYGGTEMNTEAFF
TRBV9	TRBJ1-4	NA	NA	TGTGCCAGCAGCCCCAGGGTGGTCCCGACAGGCCCCAATGAAAAACTGTTTTTT	CASSPRVVPTGPNEKLFF
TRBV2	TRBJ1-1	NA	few	TGTGCCAGCAGGGACACCCCGAACACTGAAGCTTTCTTT	CASRDTPNTEAFF
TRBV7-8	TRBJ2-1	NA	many	TGTGCCAGCAGCTTAGCGGGGGGCCACTACAATGAGCAGTTCTTC	CASSLAGGHYNEQFF
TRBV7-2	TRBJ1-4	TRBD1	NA	TGTGCCAGCAGCGCAGGGACAGGGGGTTGGAAACTGTTTTTT	CASSAGTGGWKLFF
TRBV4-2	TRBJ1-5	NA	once	TGTGCCAGCAGCCAAGATGTTCAGGATTATCAGCCCCAGCATTTT	CASSQDVQDYQPQHF
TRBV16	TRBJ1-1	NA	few	TGTGCCAGCAGCCAATCGGGGACGGTAGTTGAAGCTTTCTTT	CASSQSGTVVEAFF
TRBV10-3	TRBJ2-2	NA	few	TGTGCCATCAGCGTGAGGGGGGCCGGGGAGCTGTTTTTT	CAISVRGAGELFF
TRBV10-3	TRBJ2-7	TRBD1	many	TGTGCCATCAGAGGAGACAGGGGGCCCTACGAGCAGTACTTC	CAIRGDRGPYEQYF
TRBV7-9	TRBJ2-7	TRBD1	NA	TGTGCCAGCAGCCCGACAGGGGGGTCAGTCTACGAGCAGTACTTC	CASSPTGGSVYEQYF
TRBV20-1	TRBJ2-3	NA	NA	TGCAGTGCTAGGGCCCCCCGGCCAGATACGCGGTATTTT	CSARAPRPDTRYF
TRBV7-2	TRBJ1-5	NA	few	TGTGCCGCGGCGGGGGCGGGTCAGCCCCAGCATTTT	CAAAGAGQPQHF
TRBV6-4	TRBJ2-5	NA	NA	TGTGCCAGCAGTGACTCGGCTAGCCATGAGCGGTACTTC	CASSDSASHERYF
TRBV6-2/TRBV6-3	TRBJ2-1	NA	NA	TGTGCCAGCAGTACCCCGTTCACTTACAATGAGCAGTTCTTC	CASSTPFTYNEQFF